The T cell receptor (beta chain) under discussion was sequenced for a study of blood T cell repertoires in COVID-19 (dated by TCRdb to the early 2020s). In terms of the full investigation: Samples from collaborators originated in the United States, Italy and Spain and spanned both the acute and convalescent phases of COVID-19. The material from the prospective study consisted of cDNA or gDNA derived from T cells, B-cell-depleted T cells, or PBMCs. The dataset comprised deeply sampled blood TCRbeta repertoires from subjects exposed to, actively infected with, or recovered from COVID-19. A freely available public database, intended as a resource for researchers studying the immune response to SARS-CoV-2, is where the repertoires were released. The samples were drawn from the first 160 participants of the ongoing ImmuneRACE study and from some 1,300 subjects provided by 6 global collaborators. A de-identified subject ID, COVID-19 status, age in years and sex were almost always included in the sample metadata. HLA class I and class II types, where available, came from metadata supplied by the sample provider rather than from assay-based typing. The investigation overall reported the following: Clinical and demographic metadata were provided uncurated, with the amount varying by source and participant.

Each collaborating institution followed its own protocols to collect whole blood in K2EDTA tubes. For TCRbeta analysis, collaborator samples were shipped as frozen whole blood, as isolated PBMCs, or as DNA extracted from either sample type. TCRbeta CDR3 regions were amplified from genomic DNA by means of the immunoSEQ Assay, a bias-controlled multiplex PCR. Turning to the authors' computational methods: Nucleated cell counts per sample were estimated from amplification of reference gene primers within the assay. Sequence reads were collapsed and filtered to measure the absolute abundance of every unique TCRbeta CDR3 rearrangement. Productive Simpson clonality was computed per sample as the square root of Simpson's diversity index over productive rearrangements. TCRdb provides this immuneACCESS table in a form limited to in-frame rearrangements. Some clones are lacking; in checked studies, under half of them reflect an unresolved V gene, and why the rest are absent is not known. V and J calls and clone size come straight from that table; D and trimming were deduced from the DNA. The sample profile shows some 350,000 clones; about 83% of them were found once. Clones ranked in the top ten supply approximately 3.1% of the sample.

The cysteine opens and the phenylalanine closes a CDR3 of 14 amino acids. Only the CDR3 DNA is retained, 42 bases long and in frame from the first base. In the germline V gene, CDR1 corresponds to LGHNA and CDR2 to YNFKEQ. Trimming removed 0 bases from V and 13 bases from J; the gene matches leave 9 bases unexplained. Concerning this clone itself: Its antigen has not been determined. There are no base qualities to consult, and no much larger clone falls within one base.

The chain joins TRBV4-2 to TRBJ2-1, and TRBD2 aligns with 7 junction nucleotides. Sequencing was carried out using peripheral blood. This sequence was found in a man aged 30 to 45 with active or convalescent COVID-19. CDR3 protein: CASSQDRGTMDQFF. The DNA reads TGTGCCAGCAGCCAAGATCGTGGGACTATGGACCAGTTCTTC.